Given below is one TCR beta chain in context. The germline V gene has CDR1 SGHRS and CDR2 YFSETQ. The CDR3 is 13 amino acids. V lost 4 bases and J 2 bases, leaving 7 bases between the germline ends. Recovered Cohort 3 donors showed two negative PCRs, clearance, or symptom resolution. Generated by immunoSEQ multiplex PCR, the TCRdb table keeps only in-frame clones and is missing some. The sample holds 400,000 to 450,000 clones, about 90% seen once. The record originates from a study of blood T cell repertoires in COVID-19. About the research overall: COVID-19 samples, acute and convalescent, were from the United States, Italy and Spain.

This TCR was recovered from a young man who had recovered from COVID-19. The chain uses TRBV5-1 and TRBJ1-3; D call uncertain. The source material was PBMCs or T cells enriched from blood (not recorded which). The CDR3 here is CASSQEAGNTIYF. CDR3 DNA: TGCGCCAGCAGCCAAGAGGCTGGAAACACCATATATTTT. Filled out from reference TRBV5-1 and TRBJ1-3, the complete variable domain reads KAGVTQTPRYLIKTRGQQVTLSCSPISGHRSVSWYQQTPGQGLQFLFEYFSETQRNKGNFPGRFSGRQFSNSRSEMNVSTLELGDSALYLCASSQEAGNTIYFGEGSWLTVV.